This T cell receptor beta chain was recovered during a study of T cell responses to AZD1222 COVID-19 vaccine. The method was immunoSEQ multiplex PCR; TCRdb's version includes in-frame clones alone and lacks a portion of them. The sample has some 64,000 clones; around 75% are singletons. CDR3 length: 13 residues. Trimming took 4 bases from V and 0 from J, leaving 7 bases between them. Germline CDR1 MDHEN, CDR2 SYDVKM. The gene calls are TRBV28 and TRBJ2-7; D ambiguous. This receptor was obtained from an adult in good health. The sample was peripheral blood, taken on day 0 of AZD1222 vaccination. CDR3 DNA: TGTGCCAGCAGTTGGGCTTCCTCCTACGAGCAGTACTTC. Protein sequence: CASSWASSYEQYF.